Listed here is a single T cell receptor (beta chain). Time point reported: baseline, week 1 (first vaccination visit). Treatment specified: pre-vaccination baseline after standard-of-care therapy. CDR1 SGHNT and CDR2 YYREEE come from the germline V gene (reference sequence). The CDR3 extends over 14 amino acids. Trimming shortened V by 4 bases and J by 10 bases, and 20 bases separated the two germline ends. This sample is part of a study of a mutant IDH1 vaccine in newly diagnosed glioma. TCRdb's table, derived via immunoSEQ multiplex PCR, lists solely in-frame clones and lacks some. The table lists about 68,000 clones, more than 65% of them singletons, with about 7.5% in the top ten.

The J gene is TRBJ1-2, the V gene TRBV5-4; possible D gene TRBD1, 6 bases. The material was PBMCs, obtained from a glioma patient treated with radiotherapy, temozolomide or both. The sequence came from a man over 45 with glioma. This chain's CDR3 is CASSPRDKEFDYTF. In DNA form, the CDR3 reads TGTGCCAGCAGCCCCCGGGACAAGGAATTTGACTACACCTTC.